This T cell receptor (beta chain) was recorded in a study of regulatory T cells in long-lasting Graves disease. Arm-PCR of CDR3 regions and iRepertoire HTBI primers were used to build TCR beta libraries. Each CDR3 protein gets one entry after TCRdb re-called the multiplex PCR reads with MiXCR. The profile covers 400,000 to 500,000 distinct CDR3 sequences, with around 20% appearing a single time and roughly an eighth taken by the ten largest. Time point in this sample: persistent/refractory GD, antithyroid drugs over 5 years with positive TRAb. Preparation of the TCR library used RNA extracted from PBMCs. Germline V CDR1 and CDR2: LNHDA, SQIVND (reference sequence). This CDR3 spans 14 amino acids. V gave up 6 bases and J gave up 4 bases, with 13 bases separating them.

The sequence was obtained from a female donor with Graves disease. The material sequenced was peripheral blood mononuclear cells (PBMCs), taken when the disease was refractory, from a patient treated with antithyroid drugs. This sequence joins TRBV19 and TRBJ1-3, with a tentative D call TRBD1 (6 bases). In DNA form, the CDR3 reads TGTGCCAGTAGCGGGGGACACCGAGGAAACACCATATATTTT. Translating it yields CASSGGHRGNTIYF.